This record covers a single TCR beta chain. Its antigen is currently unknown. This CDR3 contains 11 residues. CDR1 SQVTM and CDR2 ANQGSEA come from the germline V gene. This sample was included in a study of post-analysis software for immune sequencing data. General study points: Included in a set of roughly five TRBV segments more frequent in patients than controls were TRBV5-6, TRBV5-1 and TRBV20-1. Controls' normalized Chao1 diversity significantly exceeded that of multiple sclerosis patients. F measure grouped same-batch samples tightly together.

Carried by the TCR beta cDNA libraries were unique molecular identifiers. TCRdb used MiXCR to reprocess the PCR reads, holding one entry per CDR3 protein. The top ten clones hold 9.5% to 13% of a sample with fewer than 600,000 distinct CDR3 sequences, roughly 45% of them seen once. Sequencing was done on a sample of blood. The genes are TRBV29-1 and TRBJ1-1; D is unclear. The receptor's source is a girl aged 10 to 17 with multiple sclerosis. The CDR3: CTFTGSTEAFF. Here the CDR3 DNA reads TGCACCTTTACCGGGAGCACTGAAGCTTTCTTT.